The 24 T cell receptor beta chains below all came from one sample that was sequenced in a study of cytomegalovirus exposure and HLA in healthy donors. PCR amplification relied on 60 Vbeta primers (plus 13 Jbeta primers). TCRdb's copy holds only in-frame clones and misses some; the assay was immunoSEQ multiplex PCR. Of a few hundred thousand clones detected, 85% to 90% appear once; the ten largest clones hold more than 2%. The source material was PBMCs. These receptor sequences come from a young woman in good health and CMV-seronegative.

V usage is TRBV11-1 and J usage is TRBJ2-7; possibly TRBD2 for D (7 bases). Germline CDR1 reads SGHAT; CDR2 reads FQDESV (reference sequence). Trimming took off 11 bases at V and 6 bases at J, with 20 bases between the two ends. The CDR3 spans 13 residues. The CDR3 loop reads CAYGGRSPAEQYF. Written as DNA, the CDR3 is TGTGCCTACGGGGGGCGCAGTCCCGCCGAGCAGTACTTC.

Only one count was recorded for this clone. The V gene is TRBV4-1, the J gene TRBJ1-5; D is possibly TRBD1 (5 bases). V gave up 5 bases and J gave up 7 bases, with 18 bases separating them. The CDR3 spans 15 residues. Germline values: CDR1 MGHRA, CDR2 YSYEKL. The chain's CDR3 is CASSYRQSSRQPQHF. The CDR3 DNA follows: TGCGCCAGCAGCTATAGACAGTCGAGTCGGCAGCCCCAGCATTTT.

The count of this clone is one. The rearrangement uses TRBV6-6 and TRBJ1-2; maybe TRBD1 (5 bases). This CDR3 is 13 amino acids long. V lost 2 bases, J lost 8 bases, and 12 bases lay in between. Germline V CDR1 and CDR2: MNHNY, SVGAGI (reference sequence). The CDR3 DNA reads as TGTGCCAGCAGTTACACACAGGAGAGGGGCTACACCTTC. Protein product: CASSYTQERGYTF.

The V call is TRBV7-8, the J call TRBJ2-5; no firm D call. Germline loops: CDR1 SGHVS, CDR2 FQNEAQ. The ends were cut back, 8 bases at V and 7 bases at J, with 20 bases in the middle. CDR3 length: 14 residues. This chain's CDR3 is CASLPSPASGTQYF. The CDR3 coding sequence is TGTGCCAGCCTCCCGTCACCCGCTTCAGGGACCCAGTACTTC.

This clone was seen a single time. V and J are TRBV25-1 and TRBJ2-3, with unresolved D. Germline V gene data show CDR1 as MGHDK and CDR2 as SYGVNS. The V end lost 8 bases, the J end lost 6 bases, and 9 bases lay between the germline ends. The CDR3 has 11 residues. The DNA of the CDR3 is TGTGCCAGCGGTCTCGGGGATACGCAGTATTTT. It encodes CASGLGDTQYF.

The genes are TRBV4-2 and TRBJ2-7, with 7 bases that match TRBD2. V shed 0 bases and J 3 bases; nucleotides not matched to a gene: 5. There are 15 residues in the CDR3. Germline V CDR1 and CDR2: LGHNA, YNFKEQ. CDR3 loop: CASSQEVRGGYEQYF. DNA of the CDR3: TGTGCCAGCAGCCAAGAAGTGCGCGGGGGCTACGAGCAGTACTTC.

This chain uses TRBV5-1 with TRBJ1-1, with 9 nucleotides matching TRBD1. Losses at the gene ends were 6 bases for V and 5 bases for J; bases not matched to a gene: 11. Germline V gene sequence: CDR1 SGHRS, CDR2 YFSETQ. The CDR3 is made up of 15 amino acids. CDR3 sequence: CASNPGTGSRTEAFF. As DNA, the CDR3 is TGCGCCAGCAACCCCGGGACAGGGTCAAGAACTGAAGCTTTCTTT.

DNA of the CDR3: TGTGCCAGCAGCCAAGATCTACGGGATTCACCCCTCCACTTT. Its translation: CASSQDLRDSPLHF. The chain couples TRBV4-2 to TRBJ1-6; D is undetermined. CDR3 length equals 14 residues. The germline V gene encodes CDR1 LGHNA and CDR2 YNFKEQ. Between the trimmed V and J ends, which lost 0 bases and 8 bases, there was a span of 8 bases.

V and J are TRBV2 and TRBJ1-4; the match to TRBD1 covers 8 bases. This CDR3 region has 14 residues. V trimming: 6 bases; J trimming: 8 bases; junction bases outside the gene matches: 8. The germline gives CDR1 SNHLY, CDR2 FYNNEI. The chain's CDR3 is CASRADRVGEKLFF. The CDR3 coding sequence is TGTGCCAGCAGAGCGGACAGGGTGGGAGAAAAACTGTTTTTT.

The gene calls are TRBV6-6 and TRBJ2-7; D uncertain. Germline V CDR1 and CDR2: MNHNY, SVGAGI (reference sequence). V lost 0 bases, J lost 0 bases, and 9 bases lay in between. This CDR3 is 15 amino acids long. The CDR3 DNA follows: TGTGCCAGCAGTTACTCTTCACGGTACTCCTACGAGCAGTACTTC. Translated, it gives CASSYSSRYSYEQYF.

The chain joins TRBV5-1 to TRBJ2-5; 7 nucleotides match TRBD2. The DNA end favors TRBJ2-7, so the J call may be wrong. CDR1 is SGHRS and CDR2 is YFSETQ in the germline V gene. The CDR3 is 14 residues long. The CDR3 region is CASSLGAGTYEQYF. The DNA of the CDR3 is TGCGCCAGCAGCTTGGGAGCGGGGACCTACGAGCAGTACTTC.

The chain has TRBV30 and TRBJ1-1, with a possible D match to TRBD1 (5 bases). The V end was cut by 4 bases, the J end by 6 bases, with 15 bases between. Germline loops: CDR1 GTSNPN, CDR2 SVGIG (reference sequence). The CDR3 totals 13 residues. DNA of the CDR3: TGTGCCTGGAAGGTCTCAGGGTATTCTGAAGCTTTCTTT. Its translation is CAWKVSGYSEAFF.

The CDR3 DNA follows: TGTGCCAGCAGCTTGGCGGGGTTGGAAGACACTGAAGCTTTCTTT. Its translation is CASSLAGLEDTEAFF. This sequence joins TRBV5-5 and TRBJ1-1; D is ambiguous. The CDR3 has 15 residues. CDR1 SGHKS and CDR2 YYEKEE come from the germline V gene (reference sequence). V was clipped by 0 bases and J by 3 bases, with 12 bases between them.

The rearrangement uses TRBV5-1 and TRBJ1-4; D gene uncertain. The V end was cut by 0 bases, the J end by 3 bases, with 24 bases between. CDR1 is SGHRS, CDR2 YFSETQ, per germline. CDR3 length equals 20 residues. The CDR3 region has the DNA TGCGCCAGCAGCTTGGGCGGGGAGATATACTTTAGGGTGGCTAATGAAAAACTGTTTTTT. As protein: CASSLGGEIYFRVANEKLFF. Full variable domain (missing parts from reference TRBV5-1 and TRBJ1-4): KAGVTQTPRYLIKTRGQQVTLSCSPISGHRSVSWYQQTPGQGLQFLFEYFSETQRNKGNFPGRFSGRQFSNSRSEMNVSTLELGDSALYLCASSLGGEIYFRVANEKLFFGSGTQLSVL.

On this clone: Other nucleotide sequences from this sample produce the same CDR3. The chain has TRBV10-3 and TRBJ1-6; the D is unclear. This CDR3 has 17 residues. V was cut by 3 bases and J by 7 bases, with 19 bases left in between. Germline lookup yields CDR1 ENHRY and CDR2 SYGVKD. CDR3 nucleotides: TGTGCCATCAGTGATCTCGTGGAGGCGGCAGGAAATTCACCCCTCCACTTT. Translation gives CAISDLVEAAGNSPLHF.

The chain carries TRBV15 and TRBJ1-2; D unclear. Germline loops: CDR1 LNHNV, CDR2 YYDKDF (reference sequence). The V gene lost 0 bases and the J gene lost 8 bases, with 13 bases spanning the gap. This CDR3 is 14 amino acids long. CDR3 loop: CATSRDHQSPGYTF. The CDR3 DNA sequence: TGTGCCACCAGCAGAGATCATCAGTCCCCGGGCTACACCTTC.

CDR3 amino acids: CASGLGAGQGYEQYF. Written as DNA, the CDR3 is TGTGCTAGTGGCCTGGGGGCGGGACAGGGCTACGAGCAGTACTTC. The V gene is TRBV12-5, the J gene TRBJ2-5, with 9 bases lining up with TRBD1. TRBJ2-7 matches the DNA end more closely, so the J call is doubtful. The germline V gene encodes CDR1 LGHNT and CDR2 FRNRAP. There are 15 residues in the CDR3.

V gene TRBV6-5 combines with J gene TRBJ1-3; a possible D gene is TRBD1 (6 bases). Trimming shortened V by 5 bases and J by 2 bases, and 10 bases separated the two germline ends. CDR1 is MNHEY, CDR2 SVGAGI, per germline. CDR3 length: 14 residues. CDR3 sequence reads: CASSPQGPGNTIYF. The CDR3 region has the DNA TGTGCCAGCAGTCCACAGGGACCTGGAAACACCATATATTTT.

The CDR3 DNA is TGTGCCAGCAGCTTCTACTATCCGACTAGCGGTTACTACGAGCAGTACTTC. Protein: CASSFYYPTSGYYEQYF. The chain joins TRBV5-6 to TRBJ2-7, with 9 nucleotides matching TRBD2. Germline V gene sequence: CDR1 SGHDT, CDR2 YYEEEE. The J segment lost 3 bases and the V segment lost 2 bases, leaving 12 bases of the junction unmatched. CDR3 length: 17 amino acids.

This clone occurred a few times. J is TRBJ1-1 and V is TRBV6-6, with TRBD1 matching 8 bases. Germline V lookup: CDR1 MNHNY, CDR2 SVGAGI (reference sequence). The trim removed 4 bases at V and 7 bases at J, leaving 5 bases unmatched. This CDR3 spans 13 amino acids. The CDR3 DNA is TGTGCCAGCAGTTCTTCAGGGGGCTTTGAAGCTTTCTTT. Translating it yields CASSSSGGFEAFF.

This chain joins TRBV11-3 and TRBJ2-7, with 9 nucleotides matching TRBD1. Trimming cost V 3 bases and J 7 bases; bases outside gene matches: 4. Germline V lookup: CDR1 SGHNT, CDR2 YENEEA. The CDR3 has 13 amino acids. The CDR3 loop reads CASSFWTGAEQYF. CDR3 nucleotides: TGTGCCAGCAGCTTCTGGACAGGGGCGGAGCAGTACTTC.

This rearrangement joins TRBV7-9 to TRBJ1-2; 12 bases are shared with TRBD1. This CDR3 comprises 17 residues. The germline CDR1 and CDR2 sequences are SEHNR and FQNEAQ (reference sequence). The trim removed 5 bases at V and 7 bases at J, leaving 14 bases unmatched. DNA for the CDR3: TGTGCCAGCAGCCTGACCGGGACAGGGGGCGTTGTGTCTGGCTACACCTTC. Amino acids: CASSLTGTGGVVSGYTF.

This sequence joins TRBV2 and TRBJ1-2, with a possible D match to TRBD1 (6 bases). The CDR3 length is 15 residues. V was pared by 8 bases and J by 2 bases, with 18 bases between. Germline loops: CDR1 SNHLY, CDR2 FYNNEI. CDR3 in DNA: TGTGCCAGCTTTAAAGGTGGGACACTGAACTATGGCTACACCTTC. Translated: CASFKGGTLNYGYTF.

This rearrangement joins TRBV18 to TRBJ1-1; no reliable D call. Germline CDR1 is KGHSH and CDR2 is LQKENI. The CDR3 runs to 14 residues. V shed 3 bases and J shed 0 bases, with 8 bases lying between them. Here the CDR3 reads CASSPVDMNTEAFF. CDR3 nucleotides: TGTGCCAGCTCACCCGTAGATATGAACACTGAAGCTTTCTTT.